This T cell receptor (beta chain) was found in a study of molecular identifiers for immune sequencing clone quantification. This clonotype showed up many times. Making the bulk TCR libraries relied on previously described methods and listed TCR primers. TCRdb reanalysed the PCR reads using MiXCR and keeps one entry per CDR3 protein. Of 50,000 to 70,000 distinct CDR3 sequences in the sample, around a sixth were seen once. V was pared by 1 base and J by 5 bases, with 5 bases of the junction left unmatched. The CDR3 is made up of 14 amino acids. Per germline, CDR1 LGHNA and CDR2 YSLEER. This chain links TRBV4-3 with TRBJ2-7, with TRBD1 matching over 7 bases. The receptor was isolated from a human donor in good health. Some libraries in this study had Jurkat cell RNA spiked in. The source material was naive CD8+ T cells from blood, with Jurkat cell RNA spiked in. Subset reported: FACS-sorted CD8+CD4-CCR7+CD45RA+ naive T cells. For the CDR3, the DNA is TGCGCCAGCAGCCAAGGGATAGGGGGCCACGAGCAGTACTTC. Translating gives CASSQGIGGHEQYF.